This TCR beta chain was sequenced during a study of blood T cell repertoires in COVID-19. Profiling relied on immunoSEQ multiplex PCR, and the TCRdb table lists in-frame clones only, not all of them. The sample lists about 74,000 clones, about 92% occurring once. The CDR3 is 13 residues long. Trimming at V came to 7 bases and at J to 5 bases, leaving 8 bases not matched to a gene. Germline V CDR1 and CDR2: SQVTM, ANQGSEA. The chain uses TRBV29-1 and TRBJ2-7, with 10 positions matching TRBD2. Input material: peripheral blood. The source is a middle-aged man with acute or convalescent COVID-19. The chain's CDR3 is CSGVSGRTHEQYF. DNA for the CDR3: TGCAGCGGCGTTAGCGGGAGGACTCACGAGCAGTACTTC.